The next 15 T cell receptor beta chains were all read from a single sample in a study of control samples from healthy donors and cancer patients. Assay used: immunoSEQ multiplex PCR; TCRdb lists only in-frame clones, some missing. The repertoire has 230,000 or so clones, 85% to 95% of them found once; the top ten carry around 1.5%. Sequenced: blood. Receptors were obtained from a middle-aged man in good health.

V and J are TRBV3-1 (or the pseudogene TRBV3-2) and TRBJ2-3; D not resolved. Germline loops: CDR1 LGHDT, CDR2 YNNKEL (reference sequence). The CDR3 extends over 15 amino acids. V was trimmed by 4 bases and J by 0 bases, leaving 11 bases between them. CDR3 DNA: TGTGCCAGCAGCCCCCCCGCGGCTAGCACAGATACGCAGTATTTT. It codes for CASSPPAASTDTQYF.

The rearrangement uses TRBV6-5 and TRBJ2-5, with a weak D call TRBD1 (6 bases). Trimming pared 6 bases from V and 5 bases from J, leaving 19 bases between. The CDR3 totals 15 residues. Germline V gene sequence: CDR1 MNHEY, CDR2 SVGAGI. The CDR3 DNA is TGTGCCAGCAGACCCTTACAGGGAACCTTGGAGACCCAGTACTTC. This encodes CASRPLQGTLETQYF.

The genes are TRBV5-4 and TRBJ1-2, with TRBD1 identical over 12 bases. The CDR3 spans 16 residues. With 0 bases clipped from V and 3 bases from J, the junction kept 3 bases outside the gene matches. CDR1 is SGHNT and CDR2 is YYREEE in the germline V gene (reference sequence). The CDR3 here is CASSLVGTGGDYGYTF. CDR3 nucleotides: TGTGCCAGCAGCTTGGTAGGGACAGGGGGCGACTATGGCTACACCTTC. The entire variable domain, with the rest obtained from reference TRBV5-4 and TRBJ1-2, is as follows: ETGVTQSPTHLIKTRGQQVTLRCSSQSGHNTVSWYQQALGQGPQFIFQYYREEENGRGNFPPRFSGLQFPNYSSELNVNALELDDSALYLCASSLVGTGGDYGYTFGSGTRLTVV.

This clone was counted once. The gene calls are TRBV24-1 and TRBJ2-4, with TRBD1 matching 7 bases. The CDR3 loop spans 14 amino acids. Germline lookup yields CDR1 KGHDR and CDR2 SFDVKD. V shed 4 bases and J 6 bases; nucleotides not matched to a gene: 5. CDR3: CATSESTGRNIQYF. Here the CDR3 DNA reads TGTGCCACCAGTGAGTCGACAGGGCGAAACATTCAGTACTTC.

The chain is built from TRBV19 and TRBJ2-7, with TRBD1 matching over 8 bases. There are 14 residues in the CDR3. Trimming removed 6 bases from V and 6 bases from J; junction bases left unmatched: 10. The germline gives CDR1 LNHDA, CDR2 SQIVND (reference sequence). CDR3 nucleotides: TGTGCCAGTAGCCAGGACAGGGCGACACGCGAGCAGTACTTC. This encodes CASSQDRATREQYF.

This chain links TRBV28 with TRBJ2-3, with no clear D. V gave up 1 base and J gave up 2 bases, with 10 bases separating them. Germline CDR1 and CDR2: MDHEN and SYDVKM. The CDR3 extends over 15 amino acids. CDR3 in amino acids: CASSLSPGVTDTQYF. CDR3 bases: TGTGCCAGCAGTTTATCCCCAGGTGTCACAGATACGCAGTATTTT.

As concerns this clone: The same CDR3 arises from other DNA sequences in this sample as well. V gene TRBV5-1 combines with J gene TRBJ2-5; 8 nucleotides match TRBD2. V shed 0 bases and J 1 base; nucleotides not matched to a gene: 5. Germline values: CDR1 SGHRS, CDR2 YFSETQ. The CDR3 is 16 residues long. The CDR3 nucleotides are TGCGCCAGCAGCTTGGCCTTAGCGGGGAGCCAAGAGACCCAGTACTTC. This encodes CASSLALAGSQETQYF. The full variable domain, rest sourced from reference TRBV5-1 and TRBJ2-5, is KAGVTQTPRYLIKTRGQQVTLSCSPISGHRSVSWYQQTPGQGLQFLFEYFSETQRNKGNFPGRFSGRQFSNSRSEMNVSTLELGDSALYLCASSLALAGSQETQYFGPGTRLLVL.

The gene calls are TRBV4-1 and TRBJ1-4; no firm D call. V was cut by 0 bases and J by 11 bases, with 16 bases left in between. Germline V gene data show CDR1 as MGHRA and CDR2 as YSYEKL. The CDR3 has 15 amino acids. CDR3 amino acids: CASSQDRAPWRKLFF. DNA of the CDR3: TGCGCCAGCAGCCAAGATAGGGCTCCTTGGCGTAAACTGTTTTTT.

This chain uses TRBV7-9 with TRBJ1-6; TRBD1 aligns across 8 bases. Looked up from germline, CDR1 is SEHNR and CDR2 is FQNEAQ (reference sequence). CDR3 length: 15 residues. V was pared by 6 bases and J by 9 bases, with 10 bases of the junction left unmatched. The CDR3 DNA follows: TGTGCCAGCAGTTTGGACAGGGCGAGGGCTTCACCCCTCCACTTT. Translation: CASSLDRARASPLHF.

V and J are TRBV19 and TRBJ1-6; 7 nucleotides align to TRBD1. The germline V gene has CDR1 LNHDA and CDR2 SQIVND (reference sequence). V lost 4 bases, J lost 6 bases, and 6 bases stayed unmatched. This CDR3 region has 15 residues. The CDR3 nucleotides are TGTGCCAGTAGTACAACAGGGGCTTCTAATTCACCCCTCCACTTT. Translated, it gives CASSTTGASNSPLHF.

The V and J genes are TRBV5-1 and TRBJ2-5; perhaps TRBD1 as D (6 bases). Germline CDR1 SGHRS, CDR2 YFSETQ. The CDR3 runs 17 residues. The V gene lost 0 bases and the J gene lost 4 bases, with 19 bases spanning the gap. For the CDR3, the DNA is TGCGCCAGCAGCTTGGCCGGGCTGGGGGCCGACTTAGAGACCCAGTACTTC. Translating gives CASSLAGLGADLETQYF.

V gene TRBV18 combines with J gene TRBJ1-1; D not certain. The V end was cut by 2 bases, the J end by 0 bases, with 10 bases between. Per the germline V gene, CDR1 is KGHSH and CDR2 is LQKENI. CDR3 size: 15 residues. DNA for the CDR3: TGTGCCAGCTCACCATTTTCAGATATGAACACTGAAGCTTTCTTT. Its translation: CASSPFSDMNTEAFF.

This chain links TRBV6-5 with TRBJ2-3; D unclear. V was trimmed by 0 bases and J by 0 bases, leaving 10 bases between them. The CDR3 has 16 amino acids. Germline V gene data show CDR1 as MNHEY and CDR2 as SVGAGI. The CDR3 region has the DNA TGTGCCAGCAGTTACTCGACGGACGCCAGCACAGATACGCAGTATTTT. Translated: CASSYSTDASTDTQYF.

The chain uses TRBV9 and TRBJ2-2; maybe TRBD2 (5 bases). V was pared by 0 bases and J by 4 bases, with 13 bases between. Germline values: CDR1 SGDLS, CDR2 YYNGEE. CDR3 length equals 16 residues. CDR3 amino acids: CASSVVDRRGTGELFF. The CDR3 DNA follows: TGTGCCAGCAGCGTAGTCGACCGACGGGGCACCGGGGAGCTGTTTTTT.

The CDR3 DNA reads as TGTGCCAGCTCTACAGACCACTATGGCTACACCTTC. Its protein is CASSTDHYGYTF. The gene calls are TRBV11-2 and TRBJ1-2, with D unresolved. The V gene lost 8 bases and the J gene lost 3 bases, with 10 bases spanning the gap. From germline, CDR1 is SGHAT and CDR2 FQNNGV. The CDR3 totals 12 residues.